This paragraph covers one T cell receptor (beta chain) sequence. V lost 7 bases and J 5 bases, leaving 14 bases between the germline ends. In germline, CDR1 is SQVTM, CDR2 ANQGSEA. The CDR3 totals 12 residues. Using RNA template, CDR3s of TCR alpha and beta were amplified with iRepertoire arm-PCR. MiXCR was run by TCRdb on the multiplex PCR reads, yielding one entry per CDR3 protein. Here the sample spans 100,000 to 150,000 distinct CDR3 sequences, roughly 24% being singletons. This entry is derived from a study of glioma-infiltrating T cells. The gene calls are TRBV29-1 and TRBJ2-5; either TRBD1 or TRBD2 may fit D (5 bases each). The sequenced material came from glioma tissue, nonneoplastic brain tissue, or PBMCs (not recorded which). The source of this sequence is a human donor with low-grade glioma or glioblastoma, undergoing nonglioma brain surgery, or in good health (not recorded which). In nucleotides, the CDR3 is TGCAGCGCTTTGGACCGGGACGAGACCCAGTACTTC. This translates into CSALDRDETQYF.